This note documents a single T cell receptor beta chain sequence. Its antigen is unidentified. This record comes from a study of cytomegalovirus exposure and HLA in healthy donors. General observations from the study: Upon later analysis, HLA-associated TCR beta chains proved more clonally expanded than other, equally common chains.

PCR involved 60 Vbeta and 13 Jbeta primers. Clones were read by immunoSEQ multiplex PCR, and TCRdb kept only the in-frame ones, dropping some. The sample records around 200,000 clones, 84% being singletons. J gave up 0 bases and V 2 bases, and 7 bases lay outside the gene matches. Germline V gene data show CDR1 as SGHAT and CDR2 as FQNNGV. CDR3 length: 18 amino acids. The specimen was PBMCs. This sequence was found in a girl aged 2 to 10 in good health and CMV-seropositive. The chain employs TRBV11-2 and TRBJ2-3; 11 nucleotides agree with TRBD2. For the CDR3, the DNA is TGTGCCAGCAGCTTACCTAGCGGGAGGATTTCTAGCACAGATACGCAGTATTTT. This gives the protein CASSLPSGRISSTDTQYF.